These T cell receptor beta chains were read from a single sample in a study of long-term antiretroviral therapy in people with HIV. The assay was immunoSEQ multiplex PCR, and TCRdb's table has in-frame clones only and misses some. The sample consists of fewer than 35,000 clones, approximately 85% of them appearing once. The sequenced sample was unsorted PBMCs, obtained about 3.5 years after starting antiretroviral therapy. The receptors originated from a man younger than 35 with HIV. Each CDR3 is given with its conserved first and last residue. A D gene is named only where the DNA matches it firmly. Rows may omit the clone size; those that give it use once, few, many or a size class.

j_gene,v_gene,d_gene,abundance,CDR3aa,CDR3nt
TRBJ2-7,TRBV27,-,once,CASSFGTYYEQYF,TGTGCCAGCAGTTTTGGGACCTACTACGAGCAGTACTTC
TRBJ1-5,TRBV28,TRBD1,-,CASSPPGQGARGNQPQHF,TGTGCCAGCAGTCCCCCCGGACAGGGGGCGCGAGGCAATCAGCCCCAGCATTTT
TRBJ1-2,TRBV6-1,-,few,CASSELASAGIRGYTF,TGTGCCAGCAGTGAACTTGCTTCCGCAGGGATCCGTGGCTACACCTTC
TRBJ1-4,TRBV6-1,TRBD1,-,CASSDPGQGWEKLFF,TGTGCCAGCAGTGACCCGGGACAGGGGTGGGAAAAACTGTTTTTT
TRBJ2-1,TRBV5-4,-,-,CASSAGDSNEQFF,TGTGCCAGCAGCGCGGGGGACAGCAATGAGCAGTTCTTC
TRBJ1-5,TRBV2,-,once,CASSASGRPSNQPQHF,TGTGCCAGCAGTGCCAGCGGGCGGCCCAGCAATCAGCCCCAGCATTTT
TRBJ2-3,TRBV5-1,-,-,CASSQGVTDTQYF,TGCGCCAGCAGCCAGGGAGTAACAGATACGCAGTATTTT
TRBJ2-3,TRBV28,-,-,CASSSGRGADADTQYF,TGTGCCAGCAGTTCGGGTCGAGGGGCGGACGCAGATACGCAGTATTTT
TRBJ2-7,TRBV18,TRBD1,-,CASSPDRGFGEQYF,TGTGCCAGCTCACCAGACAGGGGGTTTGGAGAGCAGTACTTC
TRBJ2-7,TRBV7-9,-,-,CASSFGGVDEQYF,TGTGCCAGCAGCTTTGGGGGAGTAGACGAGCAGTACTTC
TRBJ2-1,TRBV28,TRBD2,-,CASSLEALAGDNEQFF,TGTGCCAGCAGCTTAGAGGCACTAGCGGGTGACAATGAGCAGTTCTTC
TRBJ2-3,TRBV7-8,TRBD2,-,CASSLELAGTDTQYF,TGTGCCAGCAGCTTAGAACTAGCGGGCACAGATACGCAGTATTTT
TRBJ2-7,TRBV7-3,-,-,CASSPRKSERVPYEQYF,TGTGCCAGCAGCCCCCGGAAAAGTGAGCGGGTGCCCTACGAGCAGTACTTC
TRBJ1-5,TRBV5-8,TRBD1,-,CASSAYVGQDRYQPQHF,TGTGCCAGCAGCGCCTACGTTGGACAGGACCGATATCAGCCCCAGCATTTT
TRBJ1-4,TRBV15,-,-,CATSRDQRVEKLFF,TGTGCCACCAGCAGAGATCAACGAGTTGAAAAACTGTTTTTT
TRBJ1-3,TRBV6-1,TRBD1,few,CASSEQTGTGNTIYF,TGTGCCAGCAGTGAACAGACAGGGACGGGAAACACCATATATTTT
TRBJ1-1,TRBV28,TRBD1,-,CASNRGATEAFF,TGTGCCAGTAACAGGGGCGCCACTGAAGCTTTCTTT
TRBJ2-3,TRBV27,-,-,CASRGPAGTSTDTQYF,TGTGCCAGCAGAGGACCGGCGGGTACTAGCACAGATACGCAGTATTTT
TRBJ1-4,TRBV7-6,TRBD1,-,CASSLQGGTEEKLFF,TGTGCCAGCAGCCTCCAAGGGGGGACAGAAGAAAAACTGTTTTTT
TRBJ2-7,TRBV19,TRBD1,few,CASSIAGQGFYEQYF,TGTGCCAGTAGTATTGCGGGACAGGGTTTTTACGAGCAGTACTTC
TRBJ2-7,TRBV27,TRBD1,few,CASSSAQGKQRYEQYF,TGTGCCAGCAGTTCCGCACAGGGGAAGCAGAGGTACGAGCAGTACTTC
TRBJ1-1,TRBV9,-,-,CASSLGANTEAFF,TGTGCCAGCAGTCTGGGAGCGAACACTGAAGCTTTCTTT
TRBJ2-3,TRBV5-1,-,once,CASSLARAARDTQYF,TGCGCCAGCAGCTTGGCCAGGGCCGCTAGAGATACGCAGTATTTT
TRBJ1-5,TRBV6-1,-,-,CASSWTESNQPQHF,TGTGCCAGCAGTTGGACAGAAAGCAATCAGCCCCAGCATTTT
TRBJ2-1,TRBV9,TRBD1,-,CASSVGGQGVVDEQFF,TGTGCCAGCAGCGTAGGCGGCCAGGGGGTCGTTGATGAGCAGTTCTTC
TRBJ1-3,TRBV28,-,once,CASSETVSGNTIYF,TGTGCCAGCAGTGAGACAGTCTCTGGAAACACCATATATTTT
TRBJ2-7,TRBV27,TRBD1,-,CASSLSPLRDSGGYEQYF,TGTGCCAGCAGTTTATCCCCCCTACGGGACAGTGGGGGCTACGAGCAGTACTTC
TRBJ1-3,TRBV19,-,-,CASSRSGVRSGNTIYF,TGTGCCAGTAGTCGATCAGGGGTGCGCTCTGGAAACACCATATATTTT
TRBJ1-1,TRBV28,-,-,CASSLLSEKAFF,TGTGCCAGCAGTTTATTGTCCGAGAAGGCTTTCTTT
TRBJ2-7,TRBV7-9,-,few,CASSSQGDFYEQYF,TGTGCCAGCAGCTCCCAAGGGGACTTCTACGAGCAGTACTTC
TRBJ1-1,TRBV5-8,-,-,CASSLAGMNTEAFF,TGTGCCAGCAGTCTTGCAGGGATGAACACTGAAGCTTTCTTT
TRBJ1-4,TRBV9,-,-,CASSVEAGATNEKLFF,TGTGCCAGCAGCGTAGAGGCAGGGGCAACTAATGAAAAACTGTTTTTT
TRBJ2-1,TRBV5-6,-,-,CASSLQHEQFF,TGTGCCAGCAGCTTGCAGCATGAGCAGTTCTTC
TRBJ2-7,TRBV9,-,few,CASSVASQSYEQYF,TGTGCCAGCAGCGTAGCTAGTCAGTCCTACGAGCAGTACTTC
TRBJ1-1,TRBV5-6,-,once,CASSLARDWDLGTEAFF,TGTGCCAGCAGCTTGGCCCGGGATTGGGATTTAGGCACTGAAGCTTTCTTT
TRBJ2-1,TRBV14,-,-,CASSQAIRGSKFF,TGTGCCAGCAGCCAAGCAATCCGTGGGAGTAAGTTCTTC
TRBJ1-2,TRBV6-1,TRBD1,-,CASSEATPGQGDYGYTF,TGTGCCAGCAGTGAAGCTACCCCGGGACAGGGGGACTATGGCTACACCTTC
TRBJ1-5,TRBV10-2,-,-,CASSDWQTQNSNQPQHF,TGCGCCAGCAGTGACTGGCAAACTCAAAATAGCAATCAGCCCCAGCATTTT
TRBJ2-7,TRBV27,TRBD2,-,CASSFSPGLGLEEQYF,TGTGCCAGCAGTTTCTCGCCGGGACTGGGACTAGAGGAGCAGTACTTC
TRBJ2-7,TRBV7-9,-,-,CASSPRITSSYEQYF,TGTGCCAGCAGCCCGCGGATCACGAGCTCCTACGAGCAGTACTTC
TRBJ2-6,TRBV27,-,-,CASSFLISGANVLTF,TGTGCCAGCAGTTTCCTCATCTCTGGGGCCAACGTCCTGACTTTC
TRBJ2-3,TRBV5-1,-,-,CASSFQGQDADTQYF,TGCGCCAGCAGCTTTCAGGGTCAAGATGCAGATACGCAGTATTTT
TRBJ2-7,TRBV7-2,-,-,CASSLWGKKNEQYF,TGTGCCAGCAGCTTATGGGGTAAGAAAAACGAGCAGTACTTC
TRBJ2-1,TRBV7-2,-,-,CASSLGYYNEQFF,TGTGCCAGCAGCTTAGGATACTACAATGAGCAGTTCTTC
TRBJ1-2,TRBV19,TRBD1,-,CASSWDRGNYGYTF,TGTGCCAGTAGCTGGGACAGGGGTAACTATGGCTACACCTTC
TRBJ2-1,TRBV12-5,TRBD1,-,CASGLDRDSLGQFF,TGTGCTAGTGGTTTGGACCGGGACAGCCTTGGGCAGTTCTTC
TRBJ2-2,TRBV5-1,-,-,CASSLAAGTTGELFF,TGCGCCAGCAGCTTGGCGGCAGGGACCACCGGGGAGCTGTTTTTT
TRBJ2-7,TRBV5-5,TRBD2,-,CASSGELARTYEQYF,TGTGCCAGCAGCGGCGAACTAGCGCGCACCTACGAGCAGTACTTC
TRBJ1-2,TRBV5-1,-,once,CASSFYRTGANYGYTF,TGCGCCAGCAGCTTCTATCGGACGGGAGCTAACTATGGCTACACCTTC
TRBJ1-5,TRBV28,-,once,CASSIQGQGNQPQHF,TGTGCCAGCAGTATACAGGGCCAGGGCAATCAGCCCCAGCATTTT
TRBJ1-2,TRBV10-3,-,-,CAISEGQFDGYTF,TGTGCCATCAGTGAAGGGCAGTTCGATGGCTACACCTTC
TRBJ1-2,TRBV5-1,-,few,CASSSAGEGNGYTF,TGCGCCAGCAGCTCAGCTGGGGAGGGTAATGGCTACACCTTC
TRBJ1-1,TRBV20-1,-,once,CSATRVGEAFF,TGCAGTGCTACAAGGGTTGGTGAAGCTTTCTTT
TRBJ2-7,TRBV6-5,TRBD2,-,CASSYRLAGNYEQYF,TGTGCCAGCAGTTACAGACTAGCGGGAAACTACGAGCAGTACTTC
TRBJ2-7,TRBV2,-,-,CASRRWANEQYF,TGTGCCAGCAGACGGTGGGCGAACGAGCAGTACTTC
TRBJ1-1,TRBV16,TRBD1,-,CASSQSTGGTEAFF,TGTGCCAGCAGCCAATCGACAGGGGGCACCGAAGCTTTCTTT
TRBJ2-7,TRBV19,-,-,CASSPEDMPTGEQYF,TGTGCCAGTAGTCCCGAGGACATGCCTACGGGAGAGCAGTACTTC